This entry describes one T cell receptor (beta chain). This sample is part of a study of blood T cell repertoires in COVID-19. The overall study: Acute and convalescent COVID-19 specimens originated in the United States, Italy and Spain. PBMCs, B-cell-depleted T cells, or T cells were the source of the cDNA or gDNA that made up the material.

Germline V gene data show CDR1 as SEHNR and CDR2 as FQNEAQ (reference sequence). This CDR3 is built from 15 residues. With V trimmed by 4 bases and J by 5 bases, 5 bases remained unmatched. In the study's own analysis: Quantification of nucleated cells was approximated via reference gene primer amplification. Clones were sequenced by immunoSEQ multiplex PCR, and TCRdb holds only the in-frame ones, with some missing. V, J and clone size are taken as reported in that table, and D and trimming were inferred from the DNA itself. The profile shows 310,000 or so clones, roughly 90% of them singletons. The sequenced sample consisted of peripheral blood. The chain has TRBV7-9 and TRBJ2-1, with 10 bases matching TRBD1. This TCR was recovered from a woman aged 45-60 years with active or convalescent COVID-19. For the CDR3, the DNA is TGTGCCAGCAGCTCCCGGGACAGGGGTAACAATGAGCAGTTCTTC. Protein product: CASSSRDRGNNEQFF.